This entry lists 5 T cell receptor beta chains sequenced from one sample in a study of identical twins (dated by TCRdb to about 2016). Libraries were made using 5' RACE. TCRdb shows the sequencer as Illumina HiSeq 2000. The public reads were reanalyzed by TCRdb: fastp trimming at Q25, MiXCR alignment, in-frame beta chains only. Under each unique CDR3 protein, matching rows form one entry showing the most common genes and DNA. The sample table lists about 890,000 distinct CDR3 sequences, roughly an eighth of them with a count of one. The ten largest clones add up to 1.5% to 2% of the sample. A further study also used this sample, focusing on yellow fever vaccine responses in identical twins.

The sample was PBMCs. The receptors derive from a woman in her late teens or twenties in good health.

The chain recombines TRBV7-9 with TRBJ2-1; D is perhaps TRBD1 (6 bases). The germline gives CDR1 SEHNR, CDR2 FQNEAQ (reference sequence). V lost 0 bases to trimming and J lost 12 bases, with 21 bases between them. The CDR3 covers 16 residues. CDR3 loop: CASSLAGARGYGTQFF. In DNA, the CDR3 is TGTGCCAGCAGCTTAGCGGGGGCGAGGGGGTACGGTACGCAGTTCTTC.

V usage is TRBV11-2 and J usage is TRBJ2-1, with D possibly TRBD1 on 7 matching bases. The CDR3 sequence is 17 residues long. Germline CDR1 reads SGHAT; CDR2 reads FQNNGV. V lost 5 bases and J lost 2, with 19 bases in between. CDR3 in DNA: TGTGCCAGCAGCCTTAGGGCAGGGGGGACCCCCTACAATGAGCAGTTCTTC. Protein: CASSLRAGGTPYNEQFF.

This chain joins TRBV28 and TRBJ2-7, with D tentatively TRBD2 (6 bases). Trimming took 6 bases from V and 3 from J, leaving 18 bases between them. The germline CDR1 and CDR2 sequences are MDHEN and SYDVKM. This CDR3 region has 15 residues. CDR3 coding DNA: TGTGCCAGCAGCCCGTTCGGGGCGGGAAGCTACGAGCAGTACTTC. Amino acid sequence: CASSPFGAGSYEQYF.

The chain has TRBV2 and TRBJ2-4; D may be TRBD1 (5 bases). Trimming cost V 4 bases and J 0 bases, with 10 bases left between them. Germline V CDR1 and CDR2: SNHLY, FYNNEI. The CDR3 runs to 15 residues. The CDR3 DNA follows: TGTGCCAGCAGTGGCACGACAGTAGCCAAAAACATTCAGTACTTC. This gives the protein CASSGTTVAKNIQYF.

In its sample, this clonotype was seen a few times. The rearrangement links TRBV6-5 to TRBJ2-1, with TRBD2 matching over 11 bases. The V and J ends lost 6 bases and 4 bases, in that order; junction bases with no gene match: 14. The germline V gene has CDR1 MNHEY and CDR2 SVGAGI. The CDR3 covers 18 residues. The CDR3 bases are TGTGCCAGCAGATTATTGGGGGGACTAGCGGTCAAATACAATGAGCAGTTCTTC. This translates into CASRLLGGLAVKYNEQFF.